One and the same sample provided the 21 T cell receptor beta chains below, sequenced in a study of blood T cell repertoires in COVID-19. Produced via immunoSEQ multiplex PCR; TCRdb's table is partial and in-frame only. The data show under 250,000 clones, 82% seen once. The sample taken for sequencing was PBMCs or T cells enriched from blood (not recorded which). Receptor source: a woman aged 55-75 years who had recovered from COVID-19.

The CDR3 DNA follows: TGTGCCAGCAGCTCGTCGGTACAGGGGCCACCCTACGAGCAGTACTTC. It is translated as CASSSSVQGPPYEQYF. The chain combines TRBV14 with TRBJ2-7, with 7 bases aligning to TRBD1. CDR3 length: 16 residues. V lost 5 bases to trimming and J lost 2 bases; unmatched junction nucleotides: 12. Germline CDR1 is SGHDN and CDR2 is FVKESK. The full variable domain, rest sourced from reference TRBV14 and TRBJ2-7, is EAGVTQFPSHSVIEKGQTVTLRCDPISGHDNLYWYRRVMGKEIKFLLHFVKESKQDESGMPNNRFLAERTGGTYSTLKVQPAELEDSGVYFCASSSSVQGPPYEQYFGPGTRLTVT.

This chain connects TRBV3-1 (or the pseudogene TRBV3-2) to TRBJ1-4, with D perhaps matching TRBD1 (5 bases). The CDR3 length is 13 residues. Germline CDR1 is LGHDT and CDR2 is YNNKEL (reference sequence). Trimming removed 0 bases from V and 7 bases from J, with 6 bases in between. CDR3 residues: CASSQEGVEKLFF. Written as DNA, the CDR3 is TGTGCCAGCAGCCAAGAAGGGGTTGAAAAACTGTTTTTT.

This clone is a singleton in its sample. The CDR3 region is CASSLGGSSYEQYF. CDR3 nucleotide sequence: TGTGCCAGCAGCCTCGGGGGGTCCTCCTACGAGCAGTACTTC. The chain combines TRBV3-1 (or the pseudogene TRBV3-2) with TRBJ2-7; TRBD2 aligns across 7 bases. The V segment lost 4 bases and the J segment 0 bases; nucleotides outside the gene matches: 3. This CDR3 region has 14 residues. Germline V CDR1 and CDR2: LGHDT, YNNKEL (reference sequence).

This clone was found a few times. The chain combines TRBV19 with TRBJ1-5; no definite D call. Germline values: CDR1 LNHDA, CDR2 SQIVND (reference sequence). Trimming removed 6 bases at V and 3 bases at J, with 9 bases between. This CDR3 contains 13 residues. CDR3 in DNA: TGTGCCAGTAGAACGGAGCCCAATCAGCCCCAGCATTTT. Translating gives CASRTEPNQPQHF. Variable domain in full (rest from reference TRBV19 and TRBJ1-5): DGGITQSPKYLFRKEGQNVTLSCEQNLNHDAMYWYRQDPGQGLRLIYYSQIVNDFQKGDIAEGYSVSREKKESFPLTVTSAQKNPTAFYLCASRTEPNQPQHFGDGTRLSIL.

CDR3 in amino acids: CASSPGQGPSNQPQHF. The CDR3 nucleotides are TGCGCCAGCAGCCCGGGACAGGGGCCCAGCAATCAGCCCCAGCATTTT. V and J are TRBV5-1 and TRBJ1-5; 10 positions match TRBD1. Germline lookup yields CDR1 SGHRS and CDR2 YFSETQ. The CDR3 contains 16 residues. Trimming at V came to 4 bases and at J to 1 base, leaving 5 bases not matched to a gene. Based on the CDR3 plus reference TRBV5-1 and TRBJ1-5, the full variable domain is KAGVTQTPRYLIKTRGQQVTLSCSPISGHRSVSWYQQTPGQGLQFLFEYFSETQRNKGNFPGRFSGRQFSNSRSEMNVSTLELGDSALYLCASSPGQGPSNQPQHFGDGTRLSIL.

This rearrangement joins TRBV14 to TRBJ1-1, with TRBD1 matching over 9 bases. The CDR3 contains 17 residues. J lost 5 bases, V lost 2 bases, and 12 bases had no gene match. The germline V gene encodes CDR1 SGHDN and CDR2 FVKESK. In DNA form, the CDR3 reads TGTGCCAGCAGCCAACCGTTGGACAGGGGATGGGAGACTGAAGCTTTCTTT. As protein: CASSQPLDRGWETEAFF.

The genes are TRBV4-3 and TRBJ1-6; a possible D gene is TRBD1 (5 bases). From germline, CDR1 is LGHNA and CDR2 YSLEER. The CDR3 is made up of 13 amino acids. Between the trimmed V and J ends, which lost 0 bases and 13 bases, there was a span of 10 bases. CDR3 bases: TGCGCCAGCAGCCAAGATTTGGGGACTCCCCTCCACTTT. As protein: CASSQDLGTPLHF.

The V gene is TRBV28, the J gene TRBJ1-5; 10 bases are a match to TRBD1. The CDR3 is made up of 17 amino acids. Germline V gene sequence: CDR1 MDHEN, CDR2 SYDVKM. The junction had 7 bases not matched to a gene; V was cut back by 5 bases and J by 0 bases. The CDR3 nucleotides are TGTGCCAGCAGTGATCACGGGACAGGGGATAGCAATCAGCCCCAGCATTTT. It encodes CASSDHGTGDSNQPQHF. Drawing the rest from reference TRBV28 and TRBJ1-5, the complete variable domain is DVKVTQSSRYLVKRTGEKVFLECVQDMDHENMFWYRQDPGLGLRLIYFSYDVKMKEKGDIPEGYSVSREKKERFSLILESASTNQTSMYLCASSDHGTGDSNQPQHFGDGTRLSIL.

The chain recombines TRBV7-8 with TRBJ1-5; 12 bases fit TRBD1. Per the germline V gene, CDR1 is SGHVS and CDR2 is FQNEAQ. J was trimmed by 2 bases and V by 5 bases; bases with no gene match: 10. The CDR3 length is 18 residues. CDR3 sequence: CASSPKGQGARGNQPQHF. CDR3 sequence (DNA): TGTGCCAGCAGCCCAAAGGGACAGGGGGCGCGTGGCAATCAGCCCCAGCATTTT. The entire variable domain, with the rest obtained from reference TRBV7-8 and TRBJ1-5, is as follows: GAGVSQSPRYKVAKRGQDVALRCDPISGHVSLFWYQQALGQGPEFLTYFQNEAQLDKSGLPSDRFFAERPEGSVSTLKIQRTQQEDSAVYLCASSPKGQGARGNQPQHFGDGTRLSIL.

This chain joins TRBV29-1 and TRBJ1-1; D gene uncertain. Germline CDR1 is SQVTM and CDR2 is ANQGSEA. The V end lost 7 bases, the J end lost 1 base, and 10 bases lay between the germline ends. The CDR3 totals 12 residues. The CDR3 region has the DNA TGCAGCGCTGTAAGAGCGAACACTGAAGCTTTCTTT. Protein sequence: CSAVRANTEAFF.

The gene calls are TRBV7-2 and TRBJ1-1, with a possible D match to TRBD1 (5 bases). The V end lost 2 bases, the J end lost 1 base, and 11 bases lay between the germline ends. Looked up from germline, CDR1 is SGHTA and CDR2 is FQGNSA. The CDR3 runs to 15 residues. Here the CDR3 DNA reads TGTGCCAGCAGCTTATGGGCAGGGAAGAACACTGAAGCTTTCTTT. Amino acid sequence: CASSLWAGKNTEAFF.

The gene calls are TRBV5-4 and TRBJ1-1, with 8 bases lining up with TRBD1. Germline values: CDR1 SGHNT, CDR2 YYREEE (reference sequence). This CDR3 region has 15 residues. Trimming took 6 bases from V and 4 from J; bases not matched to a gene: 11. CDR3 DNA: TGTGCCAGCACCTCAGGGGGCGCGAGGAGCACTGAAGCTTTCTTT. The encoded protein is CASTSGGARSTEAFF.

The V and J genes are TRBV9 and TRBJ2-2, with 8 bases identical to TRBD2. The CDR3 sequence is 18 residues long. Germline V gives CDR1 SGDLS, CDR2 YYNGEE. J lost 0 bases, V lost 0 bases, and 7 bases had no gene match. In nucleotides, the CDR3 is TGTGCCAGCAGCGTAGAAGAAGCGGGAGCCGCGAACACCGGGGAGCTGTTTTTT. Translating gives CASSVEEAGAANTGELFF.

This chain links TRBV19 with TRBJ2-1; 9 nucleotides line up with TRBD1. Germline CDR1 and CDR2: LNHDA and SQIVND (reference sequence). V dropped 9 bases and J dropped 4; count of bases not matched to a gene: 7. The CDR3 has 14 residues. For the CDR3, the DNA is TGTGCCAGCAACCTGGGGACAGGGTACAATGAGCAGTTCTTC. Its translation is CASNLGTGYNEQFF.

This clone has just one count. This rearrangement joins TRBV7-2 to TRBJ2-2; 9 positions agree with TRBD2. V lost 1 base and J lost 9; bases outside the gene matches: 9. Germline V lookup: CDR1 SGHTA, CDR2 FQGNSA. The CDR3 is 16 residues long. The CDR3 nucleotides are TGTGCCAGCAGCTTAGTCCCAGCGGGGGGAGCCCGGGAGCTGTTTTTT. This sequence encodes CASSLVPAGGARELFF.

V is TRBV6-5 and J is TRBJ2-1; TRBD2 aligns across 7 bases. CDR3 length: 15 residues. V trimming: 2 bases; J trimming: 6 bases; junction bases outside the gene matches: 7. Germline V gene data show CDR1 as MNHEY and CDR2 as SVGAGI. CDR3 region: CASSYQGLIGNEQFF. The CDR3 DNA follows: TGTGCCAGCAGTTACCAGGGACTAATAGGCAATGAGCAGTTCTTC.

This clone has a handful of counts. The chain uses TRBV18 and TRBJ1-1; 9 bases are a match to TRBD1. Germline loops: CDR1 KGHSH, CDR2 LQKENI. The CDR3 totals 14 residues. Germline trimming cut 4 bases from V and 1 base from J; bases unmatched to any gene: 1. This CDR3 is CASSRDRENTEAFF. For the CDR3, the DNA is TGTGCCAGCTCACGGGACAGGGAGAACACTGAAGCTTTCTTT.

This CDR3 reads CASSLRDRYNEQFF. In nucleotides, the CDR3 is TGTGCCAGCAGCCTCCGGGACAGGTACAATGAGCAGTTCTTC. J is TRBJ2-1 and V is TRBV28, with TRBD1 matching over 8 bases. CDR1 and CDR2 from the germline V gene are MDHEN and SYDVKM. V shed 6 bases and J 4 bases; nucleotides not matched to a gene: 5. This CDR3 comprises 14 residues.

The chain combines TRBV27 with TRBJ1-6, with 9 bases that match TRBD1. Germline lookup yields CDR1 MNHEY and CDR2 SMNVEV (reference sequence). With 0 bases clipped from V and 10 bases from J, the junction kept 1 base outside the gene matches. This CDR3 is 14 amino acids long. The CDR3 reads CASSLSGQGSPLHF. DNA for the CDR3: TGTGCCAGCAGTTTATCGGGACAGGGCTCACCCCTCCACTTT.

V usage is TRBV4-2 and J usage is TRBJ1-1; a possible D gene is TRBD1 (6 bases). Trimming removed 1 base from V and 12 bases from J, with 18 bases in between. This CDR3 is 14 amino acids long. Germline-derived CDR1 and CDR2 are LGHNA and YNFKEQ. The CDR3 bases are TGTGCCAGCAGCCAAGGGGGTTTTACAGGGATGCCTTTCTTT. It encodes CASSQGGFTGMPFF.

This chain uses TRBV7-2 with TRBJ1-2, with 7 positions matching TRBD1. Trimming cost V 5 bases and J 7 bases; bases outside gene matches: 13. This CDR3 is 15 amino acids long. Per the germline V gene, CDR1 is SGHTA and CDR2 is FQGNSA. CDR3 residues: CASSPRGTTTSGYTF. CDR3 nucleotide sequence: TGTGCCAGCAGCCCCAGGGGGACGACCACGAGTGGCTACACCTTC.